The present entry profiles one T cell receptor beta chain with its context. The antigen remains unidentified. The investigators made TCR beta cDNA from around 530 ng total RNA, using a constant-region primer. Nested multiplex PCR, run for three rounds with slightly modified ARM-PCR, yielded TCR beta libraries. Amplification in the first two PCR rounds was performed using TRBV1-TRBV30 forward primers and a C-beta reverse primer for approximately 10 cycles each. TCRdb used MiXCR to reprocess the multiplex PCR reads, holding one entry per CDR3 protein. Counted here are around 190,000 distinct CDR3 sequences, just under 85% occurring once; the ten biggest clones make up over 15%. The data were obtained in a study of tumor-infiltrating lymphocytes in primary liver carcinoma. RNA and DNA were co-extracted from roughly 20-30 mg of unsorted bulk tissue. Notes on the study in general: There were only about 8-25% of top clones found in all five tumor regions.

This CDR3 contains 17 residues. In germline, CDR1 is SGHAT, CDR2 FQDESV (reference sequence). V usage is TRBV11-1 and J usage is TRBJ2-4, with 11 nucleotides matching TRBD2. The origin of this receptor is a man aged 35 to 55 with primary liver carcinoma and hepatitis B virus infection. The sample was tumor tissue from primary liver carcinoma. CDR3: CPNSFPSTSGTKNIQYF. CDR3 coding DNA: TGTCCCAACAGCTTTCCCTCGACTAGCGGGACCAAAAACATTCAGTACTTC.